This TCR beta chain was profiled in a study of technical replicates of blood from several donors. J lost 7 bases, V lost 4 bases, and 12 bases had no gene match. CDR1 and CDR2 (germline): GTSNPN, SVGIG (reference sequence). The CDR3 length is 15 residues. The sample holds a few counts of this clone. Only in-frame clones appear in the TCRdb table, and some are missing; sequencing was by immunoSEQ multiplex PCR. The top ten clones hold around 4.9% of a sample with about 62,000 clones, around 87% of them seen once. Sequencing used PBMCs. The gene calls are TRBV30 and TRBJ2-2, with 7 nucleotides matching TRBD1. The clonotype originates from a human donor in good health. Some clones in this sample may be carry-over from other donors' samples. CDR3 residues: CAWKGAWVEGGELFF. In nucleotides, the CDR3 is TGTGCCTGGAAGGGGGCGTGGGTCGAAGGCGGGGAGCTGTTTTTT.